This T cell receptor beta chain was identified during a study of neurological immune-mediated disorders. Study conclusions and caveats: The study phylogenetically grouped the repertoires of 18 of 34 multiple sclerosis patients into one related-CDR3 cluster, a possible signature.

The CDR3 has 15 residues. V was trimmed by 5 bases and J by 8 bases, leaving 21 bases between them. A word on this clonotype: The antigen remains undetermined.

PBMCs numbering 2 million and stored at -80 C yielded the unsorted libraries. Synthesis of cDNA used 5'RACE (with 10-nucleotide random UMIs). Over 200 million TCR-beta sequences from 15-18 subjects came out of each sequencing run. TCRdb fed the 5' RACE reads into MiXCR, producing one record per CDR3 protein. The sample lists some 65,000 distinct CDR3 sequences, approximately 5.2% occurring once. The receptor comes from a woman in her 30s with multiple sclerosis. The source material was PBMCs. The chain links TRBV12-3 or TRBV12-4 to TRBJ2-5; a weak D match, TRBD1 (6 bases). In DNA form, the CDR3 reads TGTGCCAGCAGTCCGTCGCAGGGGTGGGAGAACACCCAGTACTTC. This sequence encodes CASSPSQGWENTQYF.